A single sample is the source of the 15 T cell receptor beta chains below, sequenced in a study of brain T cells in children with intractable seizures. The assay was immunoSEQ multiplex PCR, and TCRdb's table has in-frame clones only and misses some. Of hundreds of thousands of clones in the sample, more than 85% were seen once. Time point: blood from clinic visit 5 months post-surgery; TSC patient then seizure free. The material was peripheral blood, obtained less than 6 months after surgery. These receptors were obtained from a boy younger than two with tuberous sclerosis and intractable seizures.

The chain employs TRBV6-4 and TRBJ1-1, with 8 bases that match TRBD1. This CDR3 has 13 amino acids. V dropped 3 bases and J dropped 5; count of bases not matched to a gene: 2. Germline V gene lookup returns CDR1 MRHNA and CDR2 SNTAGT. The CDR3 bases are TGTGCCAGCAGTGAAAGACAGGGGACTGAAGCTTTCTTT. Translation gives CASSERQGTEAFF.

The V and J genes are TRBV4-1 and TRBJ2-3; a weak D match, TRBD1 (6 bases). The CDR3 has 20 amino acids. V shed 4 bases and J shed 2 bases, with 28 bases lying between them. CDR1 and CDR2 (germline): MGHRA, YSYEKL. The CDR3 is CASSLPRAGAGGRDTDTQYF. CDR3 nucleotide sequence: TGCGCCAGCAGCCTCCCAAGGGCAGGGGCTGGTGGTCGGGACACAGATACGCAGTATTTT.

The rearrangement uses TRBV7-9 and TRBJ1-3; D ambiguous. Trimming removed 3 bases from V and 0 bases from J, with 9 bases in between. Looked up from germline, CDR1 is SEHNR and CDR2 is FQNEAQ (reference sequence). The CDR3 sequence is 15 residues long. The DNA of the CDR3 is TGTGCCAGCAGCTTTAGAGGGAGCTCTGGAAACACCATATATTTT. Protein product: CASSFRGSSGNTIYF.

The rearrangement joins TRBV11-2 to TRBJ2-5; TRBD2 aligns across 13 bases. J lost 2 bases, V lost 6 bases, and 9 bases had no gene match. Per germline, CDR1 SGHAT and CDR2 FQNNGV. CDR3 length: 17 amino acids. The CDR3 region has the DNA TGTGCCAGCAGTGGGAGAGGGACTAGCGGGACGCAAGAGACCCAGTACTTC. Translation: CASSGRGTSGTQETQYF.

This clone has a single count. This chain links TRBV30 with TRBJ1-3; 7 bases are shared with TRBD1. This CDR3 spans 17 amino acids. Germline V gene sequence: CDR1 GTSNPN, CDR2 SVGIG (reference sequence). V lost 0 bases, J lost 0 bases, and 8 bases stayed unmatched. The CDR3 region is CAWSVRAAGGSGNTIYF. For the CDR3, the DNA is TGTGCCTGGAGTGTAAGGGCCGCAGGGGGCTCTGGAAACACCATATATTTT. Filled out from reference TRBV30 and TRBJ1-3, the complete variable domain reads SQTIHQWPATLVQPVGSPLSLECTVEGTSNPNLYWYRQAAGRGLQLLFYSVGIGQISSEVPQNLSASRPQDRQFILSSKKLLLSDSGFYLCAWSVRAAGGSGNTIYFGEGSWLTVV.

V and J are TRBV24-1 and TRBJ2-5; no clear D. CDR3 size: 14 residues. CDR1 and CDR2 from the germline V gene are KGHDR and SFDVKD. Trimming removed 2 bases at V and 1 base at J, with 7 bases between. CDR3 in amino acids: CATSDWAVQETQYF. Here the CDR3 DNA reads TGTGCCACCAGTGATTGGGCAGTCCAAGAGACCCAGTACTTC.

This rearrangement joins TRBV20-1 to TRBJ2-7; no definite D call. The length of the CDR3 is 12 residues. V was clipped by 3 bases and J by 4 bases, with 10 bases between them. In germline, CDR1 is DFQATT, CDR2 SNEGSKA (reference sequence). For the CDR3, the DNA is TGCAGTGCTAGTACTGGGTGGTACGAGCAGTACTTC. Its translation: CSASTGWYEQYF.

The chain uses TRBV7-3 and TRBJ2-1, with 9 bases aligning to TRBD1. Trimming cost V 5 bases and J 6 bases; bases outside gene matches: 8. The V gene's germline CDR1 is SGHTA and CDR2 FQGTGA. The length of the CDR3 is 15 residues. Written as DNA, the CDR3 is TGTGCCAGCAGCCCTGTGGGACAGGGTATCAATGAGCAGTTCTTC. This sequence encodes CASSPVGQGINEQFF.

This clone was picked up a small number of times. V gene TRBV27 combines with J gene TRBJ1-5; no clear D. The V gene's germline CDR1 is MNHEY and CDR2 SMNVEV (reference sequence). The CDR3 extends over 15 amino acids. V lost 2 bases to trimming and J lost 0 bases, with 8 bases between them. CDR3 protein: CASSLEGYSNQPQHF. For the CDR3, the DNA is TGTGCCAGCAGTTTAGAAGGGTATAGCAATCAGCCCCAGCATTTT.

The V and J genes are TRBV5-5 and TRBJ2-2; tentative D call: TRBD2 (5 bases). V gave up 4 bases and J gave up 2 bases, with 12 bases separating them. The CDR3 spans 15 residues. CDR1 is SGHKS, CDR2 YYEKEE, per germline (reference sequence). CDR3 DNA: TGTGCCAGCAGCCGACGGGGAGACAACACCGGGGAGCTGTTTTTT. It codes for CASSRRGDNTGELFF.

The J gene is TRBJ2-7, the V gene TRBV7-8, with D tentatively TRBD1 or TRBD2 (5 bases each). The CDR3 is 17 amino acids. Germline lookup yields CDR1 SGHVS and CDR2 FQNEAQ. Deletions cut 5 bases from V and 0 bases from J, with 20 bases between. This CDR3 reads CASSRDLGIGSSYEQYF. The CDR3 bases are TGTGCCAGCAGCCGGGACCTAGGGATTGGCAGCTCCTACGAGCAGTACTTC.

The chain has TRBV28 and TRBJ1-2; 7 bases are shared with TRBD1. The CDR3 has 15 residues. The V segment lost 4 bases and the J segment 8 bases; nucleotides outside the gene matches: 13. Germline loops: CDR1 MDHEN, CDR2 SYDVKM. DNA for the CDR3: TGTGCCAGCAGTTCTGATACGACAGGGAATCGAGGCTACACCTTC. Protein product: CASSSDTTGNRGYTF.

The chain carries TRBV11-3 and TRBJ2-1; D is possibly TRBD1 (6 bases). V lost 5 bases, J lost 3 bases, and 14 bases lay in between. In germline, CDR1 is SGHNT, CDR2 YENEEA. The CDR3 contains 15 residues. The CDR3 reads CASSIAHRVYNEQFF. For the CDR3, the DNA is TGTGCCAGCAGCATTGCTCACAGGGTCTACAATGAGCAGTTCTTC. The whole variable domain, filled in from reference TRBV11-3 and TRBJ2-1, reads EAGVVQSPRYKIIEKKQPVAFWCNPISGHNTLYWYLQNLGQGPELLIRYENEEAVDDSQLPKDRFSAERLKGVDSTLKIQPAELGDSAVYLCASSIAHRVYNEQFFGPGTRLTVL.

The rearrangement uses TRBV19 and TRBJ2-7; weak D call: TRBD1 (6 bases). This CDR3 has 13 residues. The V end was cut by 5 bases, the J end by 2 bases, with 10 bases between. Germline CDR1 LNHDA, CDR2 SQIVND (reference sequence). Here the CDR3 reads CASSWTAAYEQYF. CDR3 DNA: TGTGCCAGTAGTTGGACAGCAGCCTACGAGCAGTACTTC.

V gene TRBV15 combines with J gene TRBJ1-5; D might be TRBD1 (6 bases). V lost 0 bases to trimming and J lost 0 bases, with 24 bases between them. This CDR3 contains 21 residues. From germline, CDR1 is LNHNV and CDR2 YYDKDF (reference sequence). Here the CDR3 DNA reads TGTGCCACCAGCAGAGATCACCAGGGGCAGGAAGGGATATATAGCAATCAGCCCCAGCATTTT. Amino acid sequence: CATSRDHQGQEGIYSNQPQHF.